This T cell receptor beta chain comes out of a study of CD8 T cells in ankylosing spondylitis. Study results and limitations: Previously reported in reactive arthritis synovial fluid and blood were some of the motif variants. As reported, disease-linked clones showed significant enrichment in matched ankylosing spondylitis synovial fluid. Among TCR beta sequences, a motif of 7 to 9 highly homologous variants appeared characteristic of ankylosing spondylitis blood.

A quantitative 5'-RACE method, one with molecular barcodes, was used to make TCR beta libraries. TCRdb itself ran the 5' RACE reads through MiXCR, one entry per CDR3 protein. The table shows 350,000 to 450,000 distinct CDR3 sequences, with 25% to 30% occurring only once. The CDR3 sequence is 13 residues long. The germline V gene has CDR1 DFQATT and CDR2 SNEGSKA (reference sequence). V shed 3 bases, J shed 9 bases, and the junction held 4 bases outside the gene matches. Concerning this clonotype itself: What it binds is not known.

Source material: blood, either unsorted or a sorted T cell fraction (not recorded which). The receptor was isolated from a male donor with ankylosing spondylitis. The chain employs TRBV20-1 and TRBJ2-1; 11 positions match TRBD2. CDR3 amino acids: CSARLAGGTEQFF. CDR3 nucleotides: TGCAGTGCTAGGCTAGCGGGAGGTACTGAGCAGTTCTTC.